Presented here are 18 T cell receptor beta chains from one specimen sequenced in a study of shared clonotypes between healthy human individuals. TCRdb's table, derived via immunoSEQ multiplex PCR, lists solely in-frame clones and lacks some. Of over a million clones listed, 97% to 99% are singletons. Sequencing was carried out using naive CD4+ T cells sorted from blood. Subset indicated: CD45RA+ positively selected. These receptors originate from a man between 25 and 39 years old in good health.

V usage is TRBV7-8 and J usage is TRBJ1-3, with D hard to call. The ends were cut back, 4 bases at V and 4 bases at J, with 8 bases in the middle. Germline V gene lookup returns CDR1 SGHVS and CDR2 FQNEAQ. The length of the CDR3 is 13 residues. CDR3 sequence reads: CASSWGDGNTIYF. The CDR3 DNA reads as TGTGCCAGCAGCTGGGGAGACGGAAACACCATATATTTT.

This clone has only a few counts. The genes are TRBV28 and TRBJ1-5; the D is unclear. Germline CDR1 MDHEN, CDR2 SYDVKM. CDR3 length: 15 amino acids. Trimming cost V 6 bases and J 2 bases, with 14 bases left between them. The CDR3 DNA sequence: TGTGCCAGCAGCCGACCGACTCGAGGCAATCAGCCCCAGCATTTT. The encoded protein is CASSRPTRGNQPQHF.

This rearrangement joins TRBV29-1 to TRBJ2-1; no clear D. CDR1 and CDR2 from the germline V gene are SQVTM and ANQGSEA. V was shortened by 3 bases and J by 8 bases, with 14 bases between the two germline ends. This CDR3 has 13 residues. For the CDR3, the DNA is TGCAGCGTTGATCCACCTACTCCGGATGAGCAGTTCTTC. Its translation: CSVDPPTPDEQFF.

The V and J genes are TRBV7-2 and TRBJ1-2; 7 nucleotides align to TRBD1. The CDR3 runs 16 residues. The germline CDR1 and CDR2 sequences are SGHTA and FQGNSA. The V gene end was trimmed by 1 base and the J gene end by 8 bases; junction bases not matched to a gene: 13. This chain's CDR3 is CASSLVVWLGGEGYTF. The CDR3 nucleotides read TGTGCCAGCAGCTTAGTCGTCTGGCTAGGGGGCGAGGGCTACACCTTC.

This rearrangement joins TRBV9 to TRBJ2-1; TRBD2 matches at 9 bases. This CDR3 is built from 15 residues. The junction had 6 bases not matched to a gene; V was cut back by 0 bases and J by 8 bases. Germline-derived CDR1 and CDR2 are SGDLS and YYNGEE. The CDR3 loop reads CASSVVGSGSDEQFF. CDR3 sequence (DNA): TGTGCCAGCAGCGTAGTGGGTAGCGGGAGTGATGAGCAGTTCTTC. Looking up the rest from reference TRBV9 and TRBJ2-1 gives the full variable domain: DSGVTQTPKHLITATGQRVTLRCSPRSGDLSVYWYQQSLDQGLQFLIQYYNGEERAKGNILERFSAQQFPDLHSELNLSSLELGDSALYFCASSVVGSGSDEQFFGPGTRLTVL.

The chain employs TRBV11-3 and TRBJ2-7; D gene ambiguous. The CDR3 has 14 residues. Between the trimmed V and J ends, which lost 1 base and 6 bases, there was a span of 13 bases. Germline CDR1 reads SGHNT; CDR2 reads YENEEA. This CDR3 reads CASSLGGPDREQYF. The CDR3 DNA sequence: TGTGCCAGCAGCTTAGGAGGCCCGGACCGCGAGCAGTACTTC.

The V and J genes are TRBV18 and TRBJ2-4, with D perhaps matching TRBD1 or TRBD2 (5 bases each). From germline, CDR1 is KGHSH and CDR2 LQKENI. V was clipped by 2 bases and J by 2 bases, with 13 bases between them. The CDR3 length is 16 residues. Here the CDR3 reads CASSPGTGESKNIQYF. The CDR3 DNA follows: TGTGCCAGCTCACCAGGGACCGGGGAATCCAAAAACATTCAGTACTTC. Together with reference TRBV18 and TRBJ2-4, the CDR3 gives the full variable domain: NAGVMQNPRHLVRRRGQEARLRCSPMKGHSHVYWYRQLPEEGLKFMVYLQKENIIDESGMPKERFSAEFPKEGPSILRIQQVVRGDSAAYFCASSPGTGESKNIQYFGAGTRLSVL.

This chain links TRBV6-6 with TRBJ2-1, with 13 bases that match TRBD2. Germline CDR1 reads MNHNY; CDR2 reads SVGAGI (reference sequence). The CDR3 is made up of 15 amino acids. V dropped 6 bases and J dropped 15; count of bases not matched to a gene: 14. This chain's CDR3 is CASSLEMGLAGTRFF. CDR3 DNA: TGTGCCAGCAGCCTCGAGATGGGACTAGCGGGGACCCGGTTCTTC.

The rearrangement links TRBV25-1 to TRBJ2-1; D might be TRBD1 (5 bases). Germline V gives CDR1 MGHDK, CDR2 SYGVNS. Trimming stripped 1 base from V and 2 bases from J, with 9 bases between. The CDR3 covers 15 residues. The CDR3 bases are TGTGCCAGCAGTGAATCCCAGGGAACCTACAATGAGCAGTTCTTC. Its translation: CASSESQGTYNEQFF.

This chain links TRBV7-3 with TRBJ2-2, with 7 nucleotides matching TRBD1. The CDR3 has 13 amino acids. Germline CDR1 reads SGHTA; CDR2 reads FQGTGA. After removal of 11 bases from V and 0 bases from J, the junction contained 3 bases not matched to a gene. Here the CDR3 reads CASGQTNTGELFF. CDR3 in DNA: TGTGCCTCGGGACAGACGAACACCGGGGAGCTGTTTTTT.

The rearrangement joins TRBV7-8 to TRBJ2-5; either TRBD1 or TRBD2 may supply D (5 bases each). Germline values: CDR1 SGHVS, CDR2 FQNEAQ. V was clipped by 1 base and J by 1 base, with 10 bases between them. The CDR3 runs 15 residues. CDR3 loop: CASSLVPGTQETQYF. CDR3 nucleotide sequence: TGTGCCAGCAGCTTAGTGCCAGGGACCCAAGAGACCCAGTACTTC.

The chain couples TRBV7-8 to TRBJ2-7, with unresolved D. V lost 1 base, J lost 3 bases, and 13 bases lay in between. The CDR3 runs 15 residues. Looked up from germline, CDR1 is SGHVS and CDR2 is FQNEAQ. The CDR3 coding sequence is TGTGCCAGCAGCTTAGAGTACGGATCTAACTACGAGCAGTACTTC. This translates into CASSLEYGSNYEQYF.

Note on this clone: At the DNA level, this CDR3 is encoded by other sequences in the same sample as well. The chain links TRBV18 to TRBJ2-2; D not certain. Trimming left V 3 bases short and J 5 bases short, with 7 bases between. CDR3 length equals 13 residues. Germline V CDR1 and CDR2: KGHSH, LQKENI. CDR3 coding DNA: TGTGCCAGCTCACCCCTCGGAACCGGGGAGCTGTTTTTT. This gives the protein CASSPLGTGELFF. Supplemented by reference TRBV18 and TRBJ2-2, the full variable domain reads NAGVMQNPRHLVRRRGQEARLRCSPMKGHSHVYWYRQLPEEGLKFMVYLQKENIIDESGMPKERFSAEFPKEGPSILRIQQVVRGDSAAYFCASSPLGTGELFFGEGSRLTVL.

The chain has TRBV5-1 and TRBJ1-1, with 10 bases identical to TRBD1. Germline-derived CDR1 and CDR2 are SGHRS and YFSETQ. The trim removed 0 bases at V and 1 base at J, leaving 3 bases unmatched. The CDR3 length is 16 residues. CDR3 coding DNA: TGCGCCAGCAGCTTGGGACAGGGGGCGAAGAACACTGAAGCTTTCTTT. It is translated as CASSLGQGAKNTEAFF.

The genes are TRBV7-9 and TRBJ2-1, with 10 bases identical to TRBD2. CDR1 SEHNR and CDR2 FQNEAQ come from the germline V gene (reference sequence). V lost 6 bases, J lost 7 bases, and 9 bases stayed unmatched. CDR3 size: 15 residues. CDR3 sequence reads: CASSRAGGPGNEQFF. CDR3 DNA: TGTGCCAGCAGTCGAGCGGGAGGGCCGGGGAATGAGCAGTTCTTC.

This chain links TRBV28 with TRBJ1-5; D ambiguous. V shed 7 bases and J shed 0 bases, with 19 bases lying between them. The germline gives CDR1 MDHEN, CDR2 SYDVKM. The CDR3 extends over 17 amino acids. CDR3 sequence (DNA): TGTGCCAGCATCGGCATTACTCTTGATAGTAGCAATCAGCCCCAGCATTTT. Encoded protein: CASIGITLDSSNQPQHF.

This chain's CDR3 is CSVEFLAGVEQFF. The CDR3 DNA is TGCAGCGTTGAGTTTCTAGCGGGAGTGGAGCAGTTCTTC. The rearrangement joins TRBV29-1 to TRBJ2-1, with 10 bases matching TRBD2. V shed 3 bases and J 10 bases; nucleotides not matched to a gene: 6. CDR3 length equals 13 residues. Germline CDR1 is SQVTM and CDR2 is ANQGSEA.

CDR3 DNA sequence: TGTGCCAGCAGCCAGGGGAGGGCCACTGAAGCTTTCTTT. It yields the protein CASSQGRATEAFF. V is TRBV7-2 and J is TRBJ1-1; maybe TRBD1 (6 bases). V lost 5 bases and J lost 4, with 11 bases in between. This CDR3 has 13 residues. Germline values: CDR1 SGHTA, CDR2 FQGNSA.